These T cell receptor beta chains were read from a single sample in a study of blood T cell repertoires in COVID-19. Data came from immunoSEQ multiplex PCR; TCRdb stores just in-frame clones and leaves some out. The sample contains roughly 250,000 clones, under 85% of which appear only once. Source material: peripheral blood. The receptors originated from a middle-aged woman with active or convalescent COVID-19. CDR3s include the opening cysteine and the closing phenylalanine or tryptophan. D genes are given only for firm matches. Clone size, where shown, is once, few, many, or a class for clones that have expanded.

D gene	V gene	clone size	J gene	CDR3 protein	CDR3 DNA
.	TRBV7-9	.	TRBJ1-5	CASSLGQTQHF	TGTGCCAGCAGCTTAGGACAGACCCAGCATTTT
.	TRBV2	.	TRBJ2-1	CASTLLASYNEQFF	TGTGCCAGCACCCTCTTGGCCTCCTACAATGAGCAGTTCTTC
.	TRBV30	.	TRBJ1-1	CAWSSDRYTEAFF	TGTGCCTGGAGTTCGGACAGATACACTGAAGCTTTCTTT
TRBD1	TRBV6-1	.	TRBJ1-1	CASSETRGHTEAFF	TGTGCCAGCAGTGAAACCAGGGGGCATACTGAAGCTTTCTTT
.	TRBV7-2	.	TRBJ1-3	CASSLEVQFSGNTIYF	TGTGCCAGCAGCTTAGAAGTCCAGTTCTCTGGAAACACCATATATTTT
TRBD2	TRBV24-1	.	TRBJ2-5	CATSDPGLAGAETQYF	TGTGCCACCAGTGACCCCGGACTAGCGGGGGCAGAGACCCAGTACTTC
.	TRBV11-3	.	TRBJ2-3	CASSSTGNPTDTQYF	TGTGCCAGCAGCTCAACAGGGAATCCCACAGATACGCAGTATTTT
TRBD1	TRBV29-1	.	TRBJ2-7	CSVERRGQGDEQYF	TGCAGCGTTGAGAGAAGGGGACAGGGAGACGAGCAGTACTTC
.	TRBV6-2/TRBV6-3	.	TRBJ2-5	CASSHGGPGQETQYF	TGTGCCAGCAGCCACGGGGGGCCGGGCCAAGAGACCCAGTACTTC
.	TRBV5-6	.	TRBJ1-2	CASSRPEGYGYTF	TGTGCCAGCAGCCGCCCAGAGGGCTATGGCTACACCTTC
TRBD1	TRBV5-6	.	TRBJ1-4	CASSSTGTDEKLLF	TGTGCCAGCAGCTCAACCGGGACAGATGAAAAACTGCTTTTT
TRBD1	TRBV5-5	once	TRBJ1-2	CASSLGTGKYGYTF	TGTGCCAGCAGCTTGGGGACAGGGAAATATGGCTACACCTTC
TRBD1	TRBV7-3	.	TRBJ2-3	CASSLYSGTGTDTQYF	TGTGCCAGCAGTTTATACTCCGGGACAGGGACAGATACGCAGTATTTT
TRBD1	TRBV18	.	TRBJ1-3	CASSQGQGRNSGNTIYF	TGTGCCAGCTCACAGGGACAGGGCAGGAACTCTGGAAACACCATATATTTT
.	TRBV29-1	.	TRBJ2-2	CSVRGGGDGELFF	TGCAGCGTGAGGGGTGGGGGCGACGGGGAGCTGTTTTTT
TRBD1	TRBV27	.	TRBJ1-5	CASKPGTGFGQPQHF	TGTGCCAGCAAACCCGGGACAGGGTTCGGTCAGCCCCAGCATTTT
.	TRBV10-3	.	TRBJ1-2	CAISEEGEGYTF	TGTGCCATCAGTGAAGAGGGTGAGGGCTACACCTTC
.	TRBV28	.	TRBJ2-5	CASRSPGTQYF	TGTGCCAGCAGAAGTCCGGGGACCCAGTACTTC
.	TRBV27	.	TRBJ2-3	CASSFPGDTQYF	TGTGCCAGCAGTTTCCCGGGGGATACGCAGTATTTT
.	TRBV7-9	.	TRBJ1-5	CASSFQGSGNQPQHF	TGTGCCAGCAGCTTTCAGGGGTCGGGCAATCAGCCCCAGCATTTT
.	TRBV5-1	.	TRBJ1-3	CASSLAGGSGNTIYF	TGCGCCAGCAGCTTGGCCGGGGGGTCTGGAAACACCATATATTTT
TRBD1	TRBV19	.	TRBJ1-1	CASSTDGQGRGWRSTEAFF	TGTGCCAGTAGTACGGACGGACAGGGAAGGGGGTGGAGGAGCACTGAAGCTTTCTTT
.	TRBV6-5	few	TRBJ1-6	CASSLRTVGESPLHF	TGTGCCAGCAGCCTTCGGACAGTAGGAGAGTCACCCCTCCACTTT
.	TRBV3-1/TRBV3-2	.	TRBJ2-2	CASSYTGELFF	TGTGCCAGCAGCTACACGGGGGAGCTGTTTTTT
.	TRBV28	once	TRBJ1-5	CASLKQGRGGQPQHF	TGTGCCAGCCTGAAACAGGGTAGAGGGGGTCAGCCCCAGCATTTT
TRBD2	TRBV28	.	TRBJ2-3	CASSLPPQAGLSDTQYF	TGTGCCAGCAGTTTGCCTCCCCAAGCGGGGTTATCAGATACGCAGTATTTT
.	TRBV6-5	few	TRBJ1-3	CASSYRGQISGNTIYF	TGTGCCAGCAGTTACCGCGGACAGATCTCTGGAAACACCATATATTTT
TRBD1	TRBV2	.	TRBJ2-6	CASTTGTAGANVLTF	TGTGCCAGCACAACAGGGACAGCTGGGGCCAACGTCCTGACTTTC
TRBD1	TRBV29-1	.	TRBJ2-7	CSVSTGAEQYF	TGCAGCGTCTCGACAGGGGCCGAGCAGTACTTC
.	TRBV7-9	.	TRBJ2-5	CASSLGGPETQYF	TGTGCCAGCAGCTTAGGGGGGCCAGAGACCCAGTACTTC
.	TRBV29-1	.	TRBJ1-1	CSVREAFF	TGCAGCGTCCGTGAAGCTTTCTTT
.	TRBV29-1	.	TRBJ1-1	CSVEGQGRTFF	TGCAGCGTTGAAGGGCAGGGCAGGACTTTCTTT
.	TRBV5-6	.	TRBJ1-2	CASRSPTSNYGYTF	TGTGCCAGCAGAAGCCCAACCTCTAACTATGGCTACACCTTC
TRBD1	TRBV11-3	.	TRBJ2-3	CASSPGGLGTDTQYF	TGTGCCAGCAGTCCAGGGGGTTTGGGCACAGATACGCAGTATTTT
TRBD1	TRBV5-1	.	TRBJ2-7	CASSLLPGQAYEQYF	TGCGCCAGCAGCTTACTTCCGGGACAGGCTTACGAGCAGTACTTC
TRBD2	TRBV7-9	few	TRBJ2-7	CASSWRLAGLSYEQYF	TGTGCCAGCAGCTGGCGACTAGCGGGGCTGTCCTACGAGCAGTACTTC
.	TRBV6-5	few	TRBJ1-6	CASSRQVSYNSPLHF	TGTGCCAGCAGCCGACAGGTCTCCTATAATTCACCCCTCCACTTT
TRBD1	TRBV10-3	.	TRBJ1-1	CAISAGTVNTEAFF	TGTGCCATCAGCGCCGGGACAGTGAACACTGAAGCTTTCTTT
.	TRBV4-1	.	TRBJ2-3	CASSQTGRTDTQYF	TGCGCCAGCAGCCAGACAGGCCGCACAGATACGCAGTATTTT
.	TRBV6-2/TRBV6-3	.	TRBJ1-6	CASSYLGYGTSYNSPLHF	TGTGCCAGCAGTTACTTGGGTTACGGGACAAGTTATAATTCACCCCTCCACTTT
TRBD2	TRBV7-2	once	TRBJ2-5	CASTSGAGGPGETQYF	TGTGCCAGCACCTCCGGGGCGGGGGGGCCAGGAGAGACCCAGTACTTC
TRBD2	TRBV9	.	TRBJ2-2	CASSGRAGTSATGELFF	TGTGCCAGCAGCGGAAGGGCCGGGACTAGCGCCACCGGGGAGCTGTTTTTT
.	TRBV28	.	TRBJ2-7	CASSAQTYEQYF	TGTGCCAGCAGCGCCCAGACCTACGAGCAGTACTTC
.	TRBV15	few	TRBJ2-5	CATSRDQAQGGETQYF	TGTGCCACCAGCAGAGATCAAGCCCAGGGAGGAGAGACCCAGTACTTC
TRBD1	TRBV7-9	many	TRBJ1-4	CASSARTGGEKLFF	TGTGCCAGCAGCGCTAGGACAGGGGGCGAAAAACTGTTTTTT
TRBD1	TRBV4-1	few	TRBJ1-6	CASSHDREDNSPLHF	TGCGCCAGCAGCCACGACAGGGAAGACAATTCACCCCTCCACTTT
TRBD1	TRBV6-5	.	TRBJ1-1	CASSYSGTGTSEAFF	TGTGCCAGCAGTTACAGTGGGACAGGGACGTCTGAAGCTTTCTTT
TRBD1	TRBV20-1	.	TRBJ2-5	CSASWGTEYQETQYF	TGCAGTGCTAGTTGGGGGACAGAGTACCAAGAGACCCAGTACTTC
TRBD1	TRBV7-8	.	TRBJ1-5	CASSQFEGAIGQPQHF	TGTGCCAGCAGCCAGTTTGAGGGGGCAATAGGACAGCCCCAGCATTTT
.	TRBV13	.	TRBJ1-1	CASSLLGRYTEAFF	TGTGCCAGCAGCTTACTGGGGAGATACACTGAAGCTTTCTTT
.	TRBV6-1	.	TRBJ1-5	CASSEAGPGNQPQHF	TGTGCCAGCAGTGAAGCCGGACCAGGGAATCAGCCCCAGCATTTT
TRBD2	TRBV9	.	TRBJ2-3	CASTTGLHTDTQYF	TGTGCCAGCACCACGGGACTACACACAGATACGCAGTATTTT
.	TRBV27	.	TRBJ1-1	CASSLSDRTNTEAFF	TGTGCCAGCAGTTTAAGCGACAGAACTAACACTGAAGCTTTCTTT
TRBD2	TRBV11-2	.	TRBJ2-4	CASSRGGAEGNIQYF	TGTGCCAGCAGCCGGGGAGGGGCGGAGGGAAACATTCAGTACTTC
.	TRBV28	.	TRBJ2-3	CASSSLTDTQYF	TGTGCCAGCAGTTCTTTGACAGATACGCAGTATTTT
TRBD2	TRBV29-1	.	TRBJ2-1	CSVEFPLAGVDEQFF	TGCAGCGTTGAATTCCCCCTAGCGGGGGTAGATGAGCAGTTCTTC
.	TRBV3-1/TRBV3-2	few	TRBJ1-5	CASSRGGRQPQHF	TGTGCCAGCAGCCGGGGAGGGAGGCAGCCCCAGCATTTT